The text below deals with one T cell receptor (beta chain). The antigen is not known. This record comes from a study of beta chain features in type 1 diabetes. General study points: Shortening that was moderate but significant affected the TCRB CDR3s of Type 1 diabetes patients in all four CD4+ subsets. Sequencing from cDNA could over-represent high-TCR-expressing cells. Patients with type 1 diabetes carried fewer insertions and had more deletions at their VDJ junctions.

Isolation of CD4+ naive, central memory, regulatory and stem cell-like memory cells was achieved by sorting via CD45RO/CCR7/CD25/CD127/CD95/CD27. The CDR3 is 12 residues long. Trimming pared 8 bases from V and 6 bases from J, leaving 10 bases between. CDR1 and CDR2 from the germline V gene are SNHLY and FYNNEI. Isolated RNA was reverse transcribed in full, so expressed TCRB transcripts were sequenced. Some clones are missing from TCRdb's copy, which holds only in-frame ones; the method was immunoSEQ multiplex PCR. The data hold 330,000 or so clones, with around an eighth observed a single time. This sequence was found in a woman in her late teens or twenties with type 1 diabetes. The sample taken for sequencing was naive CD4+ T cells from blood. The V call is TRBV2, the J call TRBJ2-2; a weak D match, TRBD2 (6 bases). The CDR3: CASSGEPGELFF. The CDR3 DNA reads TGTGCCAGCTCGGGGGAGCCCGGGGAGCTGTTTTTT. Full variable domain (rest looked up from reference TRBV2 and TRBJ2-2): EPEVTQTPSHQVTQMGQEVILRCVPISNHLYFYWYRQILGQKVEFLVSFYNNEISEKSEIFDDQFSVERPDGSNFTLKIRSTKLEDSAMYFCASSGEPGELFFGEGSRLTVL.